This T cell receptor beta chain was obtained from a study of blood T cell repertoires in COVID-19 (dated by TCRdb to about 2020). Broadly, across the study: Samples covering the acute and convalescent phases of COVID-19 were provided by collaborators in the United States, Italy and Spain. The prospective study material was composed of cDNA or gDNA derived from T cells, B-cell-depleted T cells, or PBMCs. Deeply sampled blood TCRbeta repertoires from subjects exposed to, actively infected with, or recovered from COVID-19 were included in the dataset. The repertoires were released in a freely available public database intended as a resource for research on the immune response to SARS-CoV-2. Samples came from the ongoing ImmuneRACE study (first 160 participants) plus 1,254 subjects from 6 global collaborators. Sample metadata almost always included a de-identified subject ID, COVID-19 status, age in years and sex. Where available, HLA class I and class II types were obtained from metadata supplied by the sample provider rather than from assay-based typing. Beyond this particular receptor, the publication reports: The amount of clinical and demographic metadata varied by source and participant and was provided uncurated.

Spanning cysteine to phenylalanine, the CDR3 consists of 15 amino acids. The sequence is cut down to CDR3 DNA, 45 bases in frame from base 1. Germline trimming amounts to 7 bases on V and 4 bases on J, with 10 as the count of junction bases outside the gene matches. According to the germline V gene, CDR1 reads MNHEY and CDR2 reads SVGAGI. In Seattle, one collaborating source enrolled patients while the infection was active and tracked those patients longitudinally over the course of disease. Whole blood was collected in K2EDTA tubes by collaborating institutions according to the institutions' own protocols. Collaborator samples were shipped for TCRbeta analysis as frozen whole blood, isolated PBMCs, or DNA extracted from either sample type. Worth noting for this clone: Its cognate antigen has yet to be identified. There are no base qualities to consult, and no much larger clone falls within one base.

TCRbeta CDR3 regions were amplified from genomic DNA using the immunoSEQ Assay, a bias-controlled multiplex PCR. Per the authors' processing: Nucleated cell counts per sample were estimated from amplification of reference gene primers within the assay. Sequence reads were collapsed and filtered to measure the absolute abundance of every unique TCRbeta CDR3 rearrangement. Productive Simpson clonality was computed per sample as the square root of Simpson's diversity index over productive rearrangements. TCRdb mirrors the immuneACCESS table, restricted to in-frame sequences. Some clones are absent from its copies; in checked studies, under half trace to an unresolved V gene, and the reason for the others is unknown. The V and J calls and clone size are taken from that table; D and trimming were inferred from the DNA. This sample holds roughly 250,000 clones; about 80% were observed only once. Jointly, the top ten make up approximately 14% of the sample.

The chain joins TRBV6-5 to TRBJ1-2, with TRBD1 matching 9 junction bases. This receptor was taken from a person aged 70 to 79 with COVID-19, enrolled during active disease. Sequencing was carried out using peripheral blood. The base sequence is TGTGCCAGCAAAACCCAGGTGGACAGGGGCTATGGCTACACCTTC. Translated, it gives CASKTQVDRGYGYTF.